Shown below are 2 T cell receptor beta chains from a single sample sequenced in a study of PD-L1 blockade in urothelial cancer. The method was immunoSEQ multiplex PCR; TCRdb's version includes in-frame clones alone and lacks a portion of them. The table shows around 70,000 clones, with over 80% occurring only once. The time point here: pretreatment peripheral blood. Sequencing used PBMCs, obtained around atezolizumab (anti-PD-L1) treatment. These receptors came from a woman aged 70-85 years with urothelial cancer.

The genes are TRBV5-1 and TRBJ1-1, with D possibly being TRBD1 (5 bases). V lost 5 bases to trimming and J lost 4 bases, with 12 bases between them. CDR3 size: 13 residues. Looked up from germline, CDR1 is SGHRS and CDR2 is YFSETQ. CDR3 in amino acids: CASRQGPATEAFF. As DNA, the CDR3 is TGCGCCAGCAGGCAGGGTCCGGCCACTGAAGCTTTCTTT.

The gene calls are TRBV19 and TRBJ2-1, with 13 bases identical to TRBD2. Looked up from germline, CDR1 is LNHDA and CDR2 is SQIVND (reference sequence). The CDR3 is 15 amino acids. V was clipped by 4 bases and J by 9 bases; unmatched bases: 6. CDR3 sequence: CASSTGLAGALEQFF. The CDR3 bases are TGTGCCAGTAGTACAGGACTAGCGGGAGCACTTGAGCAGTTCTTC.